Presented here are 31 T cell receptor beta chains from one specimen sequenced in a study of cytomegalovirus exposure and HLA in healthy donors. PCR primers comprised 60 Vbeta and 13 Jbeta primers. Profiling relied on immunoSEQ multiplex PCR, and the TCRdb table lists in-frame clones only, not all of them. Its table records 200,000 to 250,000 clones. Sequences were obtained from PBMCs. The origin of the receptors is a woman aged 25-40 years in good health and CMV-seropositive.

The chain recombines TRBV6-1 with TRBJ1-2; 11 bases agree with TRBD1. This CDR3 contains 15 residues. Germline trimming cut 7 bases from V and 3 bases from J; bases unmatched to any gene: 7. Germline loops: CDR1 MNHNS, CDR2 SASEGT. The CDR3 sequence: CASNKRDRGDYGYTF. DNA of the CDR3: TGTGCCAGCAACAAACGGGACAGGGGGGACTATGGCTACACCTTC.

The chain links TRBV20-1 to TRBJ2-2, with unresolved D. This CDR3 is built from 11 residues. The germline gives CDR1 DFQATT, CDR2 SNEGSKA (reference sequence). Trimming stripped 6 bases from V and 7 bases from J, with 9 bases between. The CDR3 nucleotides are TGCAGTGCGTACTTTCACGGGGAGCTGTTTTTT. It translates to CSAYFHGELFF.

V and J are TRBV6-1 and TRBJ2-5; maybe TRBD2 (6 bases). Between the trimmed V and J ends, which lost 7 bases and 5 bases, there was a span of 14 bases. CDR3 length: 13 amino acids. The germline V gene encodes CDR1 MNHNS and CDR2 SASEGT. The CDR3 region is CASILSGGETQYF. CDR3 in DNA: TGTGCCAGCATTCTAAGTGGGGGGGAGACCCAGTACTTC.

The V call is TRBV11-2, the J call TRBJ2-1; 9 bases align to TRBD2. CDR3 length: 15 amino acids. Germline CDR1 SGHAT, CDR2 FQNNGV. The V segment lost 5 bases and the J segment 7 bases; nucleotides outside the gene matches: 9. This chain's CDR3 is CASSTGGTSWNEQFF. The CDR3 region has the DNA TGTGCCAGCAGCACTGGCGGGACTAGCTGGAATGAGCAGTTCTTC.

This chain connects TRBV19 to TRBJ2-2; a weak D match, TRBD1 (6 bases). Germline loops: CDR1 LNHDA, CDR2 SQIVND (reference sequence). Trimming left V 3 bases short and J 5 bases short, with 13 bases between. The CDR3 sequence is 15 residues long. This CDR3 is CASSIVRGRTGELFF. The CDR3 DNA reads TGTGCCAGTAGTATCGTCAGGGGTCGTACCGGGGAGCTGTTTTTT.

The CDR3 region has the DNA TGTGCCAGCAGTTACTCGACAGGAGGTCAGCCCCAGCATTTT. It yields the protein CASSYSTGGQPQHF. The chain uses TRBV6-5 and TRBJ1-5; tentatively, D is TRBD1 (6 bases). Deletions cut 0 bases from V and 6 bases from J, with 9 bases between. The CDR3 is made up of 14 amino acids. Germline CDR1 MNHEY, CDR2 SVGAGI.

The rearrangement links TRBV7-9 to TRBJ1-2, with 9 positions matching TRBD1. The germline V gene has CDR1 SEHNR and CDR2 FQNEAQ (reference sequence). The CDR3 totals 16 residues. V lost 4 bases, J lost 3 bases, and 9 bases stayed unmatched. The CDR3 is CASSSRGGQGDYGYTF. CDR3 nucleotides: TGTGCCAGCAGCTCCAGAGGGGGACAGGGCGACTATGGCTACACCTTC.

The chain is built from TRBV6-6 and TRBJ1-5; D is ambiguous. CDR1 MNHNY and CDR2 SVGAGI come from the germline V gene (reference sequence). The CDR3 totals 14 residues. V was clipped by 0 bases and J by 1 base, with 4 bases between them. The CDR3 nucleotides are TGTGCCAGCAGTTACTCTGGCAGCAATCAGCCCCAGCATTTT. Translating it yields CASSYSGSNQPQHF.

The chain is built from TRBV9 and TRBJ1-1, with D possibly matching TRBD1 (6 bases). V was cut by 3 bases and J by 8 bases, with 8 bases left in between. Germline CDR1 SGDLS, CDR2 YYNGEE. The CDR3 is 11 amino acids. The CDR3 nucleotides read TGTGCCAGCAGCGCCACAGGGGAAGCTTTCTTT. Residues: CASSATGEAFF. The variable domain in full, with the rest retrieved from reference TRBV9 and TRBJ1-1, is DSGVTQTPKHLITATGQRVTLRCSPRSGDLSVYWYQQSLDQGLQFLIQYYNGEERAKGNILERFSAQQFPDLHSELNLSSLELGDSALYFCASSATGEAFFGQGTRLTVV.

The V call is TRBV5-6, the J call TRBJ2-5; weak D call: TRBD1 (5 bases). The CDR3 runs to 15 residues. Looked up from germline, CDR1 is SGHDT and CDR2 is YYEEEE. With 0 bases removed from V and 5 bases from J, the gap between germline ends came to 14 bases. The CDR3 DNA reads TGTGCCAGCAGCTTGGCCAGGGTGGGTACGGAGACCCAGTACTTC. It translates to CASSLARVGTETQYF.

The rearrangement uses TRBV21-1 and TRBJ1-2; the table assigns TRBD1, which was not confirmed against the DNA. TRBV21-1 is listed as a pseudogene. The CDR3 is 13 residues long. The CDR3 DNA follows: TGTGCCAGCAGCAAATCCCACAGGGAGGGCTACACCTTC. Protein sequence: CASSKSHREGYTF.

Here the CDR3 reads CASSAPATGAPTGELFF. As DNA, the CDR3 is TGTGCCAGCAGCGCCCCCGCTACAGGGGCCCCCACCGGGGAGCTGTTTTTT. The gene calls are TRBV9 and TRBJ2-2, with 7 bases identical to TRBD1. The germline V gene encodes CDR1 SGDLS and CDR2 YYNGEE. Trimming cost V 3 bases and J 4 bases; bases outside gene matches: 12. The CDR3 spans 17 residues.

The rearrangement links TRBV10-3 to TRBJ2-5; D might be TRBD2 (6 bases). The J call could be wrong; TRBJ2-7 is a better fit for the DNA end. Germline V CDR1 and CDR2: ENHRY, SYGVKD. The CDR3 is 14 residues long. The CDR3 reads CATEMDGRSYEQYF. The CDR3 coding sequence is TGTGCCACCGAGATGGACGGGAGATCCTACGAGCAGTACTTC.

V gene TRBV10-3 combines with J gene TRBJ1-2, with unresolved D. Germline V gives CDR1 ENHRY, CDR2 SYGVKD. V was trimmed by 4 bases and J by 3 bases, leaving 12 bases between them. This CDR3 contains 14 residues. Here the CDR3 reads CAISGRESDYGYTF. CDR3 nucleotides: TGTGCCATCAGTGGTAGGGAGTCGGACTATGGCTACACCTTC.

CDR3 amino acids: CASSPLTGTGGQGYTF. CDR3 nucleotides: TGCGCCAGCAGTCCCCTCACCGGGACAGGGGGCCAAGGCTACACCTTC. The chain links TRBV23-1 to TRBJ1-2; 12 bases fit TRBD1. TRBV23-1 is designated an ORF whose function remains uncertain. Trimming cost V 4 bases and J 8 bases; bases outside gene matches: 11. The length of the CDR3 is 16 residues.

This sequence joins TRBV6-1 and TRBJ2-7; 7 nucleotides match TRBD1. The germline CDR1 and CDR2 sequences are MNHNS and SASEGT. CDR3 size: 14 residues. After removal of 5 bases from V and 3 bases from J, the junction contained 7 bases not matched to a gene. CDR3 coding DNA: TGTGCCAGCAGTCTACGGGACAGCCACTACGAGCAGTACTTC. This sequence encodes CASSLRDSHYEQYF.

The V call is TRBV7-9, the J call TRBJ2-6; tentative D call: TRBD2 (7 bases). The V gene lost 4 bases and the J gene lost 4 bases, with 23 bases spanning the gap. The CDR3 is 19 residues long. Germline V gives CDR1 SEHNR, CDR2 FQNEAQ (reference sequence). This CDR3 reads CASSSRGGTDDSGANVLTF. The CDR3 bases are TGTGCCAGCAGCTCAAGGGGGGGGACCGACGACTCCGGGGCCAACGTCCTGACTTTC. The variable domain in full, completed from reference TRBV7-9 and TRBJ2-6, reads DTGVSQNPRHKITKRGQNVTFRCDPISEHNRLYWYRQTLGQGPEFLTYFQNEAQLEKSRLLSDRFSAERPKGSFSTLEIQRTEQGDSAMYLCASSSRGGTDDSGANVLTFGAGSRLTVL.

The chain recombines TRBV6-5 with TRBJ1-1; a possible D gene is TRBD1 (5 bases). The CDR3 covers 13 residues. CDR1 is MNHEY and CDR2 is SVGAGI in the germline V gene. V was clipped by 10 bases and J by 2 bases, with 14 bases between them. DNA of the CDR3: TGTGCCATCACGGGGGGTGCTAACACTGAAGCTTTCTTT. Translating gives CAITGGANTEAFF.

V is TRBV5-1 and J is TRBJ2-4; the match to TRBD2 covers 9 bases. This CDR3 comprises 15 residues. Germline V gives CDR1 SGHRS, CDR2 YFSETQ. With 5 bases clipped from V and 5 bases from J, the junction kept 8 bases outside the gene matches. CDR3 protein: CASRASGAVENIQYF. The DNA of the CDR3 is TGCGCCAGCAGGGCTAGCGGGGCGGTCGAAAACATTCAGTACTTC.

This chain joins TRBV6-5 and TRBJ2-5; D might be TRBD2 (5 bases). Near its end, the DNA agrees better with TRBJ2-7, so the J call may be wrong. CDR3 size: 15 residues. Per germline, CDR1 MNHEY and CDR2 SVGAGI. The CDR3 spells CASSPVASGTYEQYF. In DNA, the CDR3 is TGTGCCAGCAGTCCGGTGGCCAGCGGCACCTACGAGCAGTACTTC.

The chain has TRBV28 and TRBJ2-2, with 9 positions matching TRBD2. V shed 5 bases and J 8 bases; nucleotides not matched to a gene: 9. The CDR3 spans 15 residues. Germline loops: CDR1 MDHEN, CDR2 SYDVKM. The CDR3 coding sequence is TGTGCCAGCAGTAGTTTAGCGGGAGTAATTGGGGAGCTGTTTTTT. Translation: CASSSLAGVIGELFF.

V is TRBV6-4 and J is TRBJ1-6, with 7 bases aligning to TRBD1. The CDR3 is made up of 16 amino acids. Trimming cost V 11 bases and J 6 bases; bases outside gene matches: 16. Germline V gene data show CDR1 as MRHNA and CDR2 as SNTAGT. The CDR3 sequence: CAGGPGTESCNSPLHF. The CDR3 DNA reads as TGTGCCGGCGGACCGGGGACAGAGTCATGTAATTCACCCCTCCACTTT.

This chain joins TRBV7-2 and TRBJ1-5; D gene ambiguous. V lost 4 bases and J lost 7, with 11 bases in between. CDR3 size: 13 residues. Per the germline V gene, CDR1 is SGHTA and CDR2 is FQGNSA. In nucleotides, the CDR3 is TGTGCCAGCAGCTCGGTTGGAGGGCAGCCCCAGCATTTT. Its protein is CASSSVGGQPQHF. The full variable domain, its missing parts supplied by reference TRBV7-2 and TRBJ1-5, is GAGVSQSPSNKVTEKGKDVELRCDPISGHTALYWYRQSLGQGLEFLIYFQGNSAPDKSGLPSDRFSAERTGGSVSTLTIQRTQQEDSAVYLCASSSVGGQPQHFGDGTRLSIL.

The chain couples TRBV29-1 to TRBJ2-2, with no clear D. V was pared by 4 bases and J by 8 bases, with 8 bases between. CDR1 is SQVTM and CDR2 is ANQGSEA in the germline V gene. The CDR3 extends over 11 amino acids. The CDR3 region is CSVVSSGELFF. DNA of the CDR3: TGCAGCGTTGTTAGTTCAGGGGAGCTGTTTTTT.

This chain links TRBV10-1 with TRBJ2-7, with 12 bases identical to TRBD2. CDR1 and CDR2 (germline): WNHNN, SYGVQD (reference sequence). The CDR3 spans 17 residues. The CDR3 DNA reads as TGCGCATGGGGGGAGAAGACTAGCGGGAGTTTTCCCTACGAGCAGTACTTC. It specifies CAWGEKTSGSFPYEQYF.

The J gene is TRBJ1-2, the V gene TRBV6-5; D is perhaps TRBD1 (5 bases). The CDR3 is made up of 14 amino acids. CDR1 and CDR2 (germline): MNHEY, SVGAGI. Trimming removed 10 bases at V and 6 bases at J, with 21 bases between. CDR3 protein: CATSSGAGWDGYTF. The CDR3 DNA reads TGTGCCACCAGCAGCGGGGCAGGTTGGGATGGCTACACCTTC.

This chain connects TRBV5-4 to TRBJ2-3, with D unclear. V lost 2 bases and J lost 3, with 10 bases in between. The CDR3 extends over 14 amino acids. Germline-derived CDR1 and CDR2 are SGHNT and YYREEE (reference sequence). Here the CDR3 DNA reads TGTGCCAGCAGCTTTATGTCAGGAACAGATACGCAGTATTTT. It is translated as CASSFMSGTDTQYF.

The rearrangement joins TRBV9 to TRBJ1-2; D may be TRBD1 (5 bases). Germline V gene lookup returns CDR1 SGDLS and CDR2 YYNGEE. Trimming took 4 bases from V and 8 from J, leaving 18 bases between them. The CDR3 has 14 residues. In DNA form, the CDR3 reads TGTGCCAGCAGCTCGGGGGGGGAGATAGGAGGCTACACCTTC. As protein: CASSSGGEIGGYTF.

CDR3 nucleotides: TGTGCCAGTAGTATCCGGGACAGGGGTATTGTTGGGGATGGCTACACCTTC. This codes for CASSIRDRGIVGDGYTF. The chain combines TRBV19 with TRBJ1-2; 10 bases are a match to TRBD1. In germline, CDR1 is LNHDA, CDR2 SQIVND (reference sequence). The CDR3 has 17 amino acids. V lost 3 bases to trimming and J lost 6 bases; unmatched junction nucleotides: 13.

The chain uses TRBV6-5 and TRBJ1-5; 8 bases are a match to TRBD1. Germline V gene data show CDR1 as MNHEY and CDR2 as SVGAGI. The CDR3 consists of 14 residues. J gave up 5 bases and V 3 bases, and 3 bases lay outside the gene matches. The CDR3, as DNA: TGTGCCAGCAGTTATTTGACAGGGGATCAGCCCCAGCATTTT. Residues: CASSYLTGDQPQHF.

The chain is built from TRBV19 and TRBJ1-1; TRBD1 is a possible D gene (6 bases). Trimming stripped 5 bases from V and 3 bases from J, with 13 bases between. Germline lookup yields CDR1 LNHDA and CDR2 SQIVND (reference sequence). This CDR3 spans 14 amino acids. The DNA for the CDR3 is TGTGCCAGTAGTCCAACAGGGTTGGACACTGAAGCTTTCTTT. This sequence encodes CASSPTGLDTEAFF.